Following are 2 T cell receptor beta chains from one sample sequenced in a study of identical twins. TCRdb used MiXCR to reprocess the 5' RACE reads, holding one entry per CDR3 protein. The sample lists 350,000 or so distinct CDR3 sequences; roughly 9% were seen once. Sequenced sample: naive T cells sorted from blood. These receptors all come from a woman in her fifties or sixties in good health.

This clonotype has ten or more counts. The V gene is TRBV10-3, the J gene TRBJ1-2; D is perhaps TRBD1 (6 bases). V shed 6 bases and J shed 3 bases, with 17 bases lying between them. The germline V gene has CDR1 ENHRY and CDR2 SYGVKD. CDR3 length equals 15 residues. CDR3 loop: CAISPAGRGDYGYTF. In DNA form, the CDR3 reads TGTGCCATCAGCCCTGCTGGCAGGGGTGACTATGGCTACACCTTC.

This chain joins TRBV5-1 and TRBJ2-3, with D possibly matching TRBD1 (6 bases). The V gene lost 2 bases and the J gene lost 0 bases, with 10 bases spanning the gap. Germline CDR1 and CDR2: SGHRS and YFSETQ. CDR3 length: 15 amino acids. This chain's CDR3 is CASSLQGTSTDTQYF. In DNA, the CDR3 is TGCGCCAGCAGCTTACAGGGAACTAGCACAGATACGCAGTATTTT.